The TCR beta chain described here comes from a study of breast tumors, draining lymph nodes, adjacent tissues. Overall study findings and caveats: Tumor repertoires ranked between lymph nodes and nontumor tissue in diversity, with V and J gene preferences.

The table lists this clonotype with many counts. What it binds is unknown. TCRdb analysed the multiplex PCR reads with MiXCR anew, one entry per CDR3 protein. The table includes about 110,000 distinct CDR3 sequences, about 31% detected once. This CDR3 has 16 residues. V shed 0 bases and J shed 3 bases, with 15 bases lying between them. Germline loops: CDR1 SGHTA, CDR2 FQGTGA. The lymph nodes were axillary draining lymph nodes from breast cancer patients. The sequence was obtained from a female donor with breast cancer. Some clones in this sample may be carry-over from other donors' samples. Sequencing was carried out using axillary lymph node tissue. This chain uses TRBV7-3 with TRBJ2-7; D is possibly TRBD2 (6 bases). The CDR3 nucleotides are TGTGCCAGCAGCTTAACGAAGACCAGCGGGTTCTACGAGCAGTACTTC. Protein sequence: CASSLTKTSGFYEQYF.